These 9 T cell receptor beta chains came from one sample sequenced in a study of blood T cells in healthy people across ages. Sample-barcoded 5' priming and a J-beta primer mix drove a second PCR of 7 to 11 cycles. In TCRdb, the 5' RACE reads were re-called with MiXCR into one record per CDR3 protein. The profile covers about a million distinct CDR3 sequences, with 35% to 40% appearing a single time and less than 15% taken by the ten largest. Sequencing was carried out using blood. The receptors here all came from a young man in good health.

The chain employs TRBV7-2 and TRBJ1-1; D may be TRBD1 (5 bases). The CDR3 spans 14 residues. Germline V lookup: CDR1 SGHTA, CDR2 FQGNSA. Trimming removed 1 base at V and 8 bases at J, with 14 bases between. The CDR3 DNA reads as TGTGCCAGCAGCTTAGAGAGCGGGGACGGAGAAGCTTTCTTT. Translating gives CASSLESGDGEAFF. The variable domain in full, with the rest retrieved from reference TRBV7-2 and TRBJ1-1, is GAGVSQSPSNKVTEKGKDVELRCDPISGHTALYWYRQSLGQGLEFLIYFQGNSAPDKSGLPSDRFSAERTGGSVSTLTIQRTQQEDSAVYLCASSLESGDGEAFFGQGTRLTVV.

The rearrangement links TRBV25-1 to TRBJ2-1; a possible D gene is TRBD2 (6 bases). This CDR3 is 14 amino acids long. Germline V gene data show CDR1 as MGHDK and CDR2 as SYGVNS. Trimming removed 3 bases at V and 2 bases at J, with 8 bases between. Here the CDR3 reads CASSESGPYNEQFF. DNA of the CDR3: TGTGCCAGCAGTGAGAGCGGGCCCTACAATGAGCAGTTCTTC. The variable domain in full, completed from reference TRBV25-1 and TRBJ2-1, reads EADIYQTPRYLVIGTGKKITLECSQTMGHDKMYWYQQDPGMELHLIHYSYGVNSTEKGDLSSESTVSRIRTEHFPLTLESARPSHTSQYLCASSESGPYNEQFFGPGTRLTVL.

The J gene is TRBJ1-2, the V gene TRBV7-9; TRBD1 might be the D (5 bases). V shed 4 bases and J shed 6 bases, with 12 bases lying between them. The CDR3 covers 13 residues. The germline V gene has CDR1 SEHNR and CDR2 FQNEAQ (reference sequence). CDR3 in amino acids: CASSSDLQDGYTF. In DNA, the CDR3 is TGTGCCAGCAGCTCGGATCTACAGGATGGCTACACCTTC.

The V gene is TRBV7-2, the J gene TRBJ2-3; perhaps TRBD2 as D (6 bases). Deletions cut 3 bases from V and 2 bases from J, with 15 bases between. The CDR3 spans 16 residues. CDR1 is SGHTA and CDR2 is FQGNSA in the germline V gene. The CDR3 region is CASSFRAGSYTDTQYF. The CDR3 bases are TGTGCCAGCAGCTTTCGAGCGGGTTCTTACACAGATACGCAGTATTTT.

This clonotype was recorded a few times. The CDR3 here is CASSFRGRPNEQFF. The DNA of the CDR3 is TGCGCCAGCAGCTTCAGGGGGCGCCCCAATGAGCAGTTCTTC. The chain uses TRBV5-1 and TRBJ2-1; 8 positions match TRBD1. Trimming removed 2 bases from V and 6 bases from J; junction bases left unmatched: 4. This CDR3 spans 14 amino acids. Germline values: CDR1 SGHRS, CDR2 YFSETQ.

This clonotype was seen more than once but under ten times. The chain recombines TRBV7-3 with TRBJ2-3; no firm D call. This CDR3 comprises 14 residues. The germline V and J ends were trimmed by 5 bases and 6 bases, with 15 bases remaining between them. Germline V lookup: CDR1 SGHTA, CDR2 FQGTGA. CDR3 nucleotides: TGTGCCAGCAGCAAATCCGGAAAAACGGATACGCAGTATTTT. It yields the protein CASSKSGKTDTQYF.

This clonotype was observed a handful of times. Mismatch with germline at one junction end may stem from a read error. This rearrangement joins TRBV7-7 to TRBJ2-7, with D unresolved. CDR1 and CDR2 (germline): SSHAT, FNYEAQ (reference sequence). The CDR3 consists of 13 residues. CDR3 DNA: TGTGCTAGCAGCTTAGAGTGGAAGGACGAGCAGTACTTC. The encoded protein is CASSLEWKDEQYF.

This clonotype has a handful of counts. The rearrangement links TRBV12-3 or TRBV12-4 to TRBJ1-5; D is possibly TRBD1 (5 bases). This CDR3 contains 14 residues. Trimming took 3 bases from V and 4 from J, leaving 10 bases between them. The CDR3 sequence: CASSFPGLNQPQHF. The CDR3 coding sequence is TGTGCCAGCAGTTTCCCGGGGCTAAATCAGCCCCAGCATTTT.

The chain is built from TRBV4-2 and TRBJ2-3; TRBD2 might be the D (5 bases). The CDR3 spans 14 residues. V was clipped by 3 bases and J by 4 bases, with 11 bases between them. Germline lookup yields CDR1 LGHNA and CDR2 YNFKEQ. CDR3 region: CASSQAGEPDTQYF. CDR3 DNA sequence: TGTGCCAGCAGCCAGGCCGGGGAGCCAGATACGCAGTATTTT.